A single TCR beta chain is shown here with its context. The source of the sample is a study of blood T cell repertoires in COVID-19. Study in general: The United States, Italy and Spain were the sources of the acute and convalescent COVID-19 samples. PBMCs, B-cell-depleted T cells, or T cells were the source of the cDNA or gDNA that made up the material.

This CDR3 spans 16 amino acids. V shed 3 bases and J 0 bases; nucleotides not matched to a gene: 5. CDR1 KGHSH and CDR2 LQKENI come from the germline V gene. The authors' processing: Reference gene primer amplification in the assay estimated nucleated cell counts. Assay used: immunoSEQ multiplex PCR; TCRdb lists only in-frame clones, some missing. That table furnishes V, J and clone size, whereas the DNA furnished D and trimming. The sample lists 150,000 to 200,000 clones, 70% to 90% seen once, with approximately 6.5% in the top ten. The chain combines TRBV18 with TRBJ1-2; TRBD1 matches 9 bases. Sequences were obtained from peripheral blood. This sequence originates from a woman of 80 years or more in a cohort sampled during active or convalescent COVID-19. CDR3 coding DNA: TGTGCCAGCTCACCGAGGGGGACAGGGTCTAACTATGGCTACACCTTC. Its translation: CASSPRGTGSNYGYTF.